Listed here are 28 T cell receptor beta chains from one sample, sequenced in a study of T cells in Graves' hyperthyroidism and ophthalmopathy. RNA transcripts yielded amplified TCR beta CDR3 regions. The TCR CDR3 was amplified in a first-round RT-PCR using the HTBI primer set. TCRdb passed the multiplex PCR reads through MiXCR, listing each CDR3 protein once. The table includes 600,000 to 800,000 distinct CDR3 sequences, just over 35% detected once. Input material: blood. Receptor source: a woman aged 40 to 49 with Graves' hyperthyroidism.

This clonotype has a count of ten or more. J is TRBJ1-4 and V is TRBV7-9; no clear D. This CDR3 region has 14 residues. With 1 base removed from V and 7 bases from J, the gap between germline ends came to 10 bases. In germline, CDR1 is SEHNR, CDR2 FQNEAQ (reference sequence). CDR3 sequence reads: CASSLGEGGEKLFF. The CDR3 DNA reads TGTGCCAGCAGCTTAGGGGAAGGAGGTGAAAAACTGTTTTTT.

The V gene is TRBV12-3 or TRBV12-4, the J gene TRBJ1-2; weak D call: TRBD1 (6 bases). The V gene lost 6 bases and the J gene lost 2 bases, with 16 bases spanning the gap. There are 15 residues in the CDR3. The CDR3 loop is CASRHLQGLNYGYTF. The DNA of the CDR3 is TGTGCCAGCAGACACCTACAGGGCTTAAACTATGGCTACACCTTC.

This clonotype has a single count. This chain joins TRBV7-2 and TRBJ2-5; 11 positions agree with TRBD2. The CDR3 covers 16 residues. V was pared by 1 base and J by 2 bases, with 3 bases of the junction left unmatched. Germline loops: CDR1 SGHTA, CDR2 FQGNSA. The CDR3 reads CASSLGTSGWQETQYF. The DNA for the CDR3 is TGTGCCAGCAGCTTAGGGACTAGCGGGTGGCAAGAGACCCAGTACTTC.

This clonotype was detected a few times. The genes are TRBV4-3 and TRBJ1-2, with a tentative D call TRBD1 (5 bases). The CDR3 runs 15 residues. V lost 4 bases and J lost 6, with 18 bases in between. Germline V gene data show CDR1 as LGHNA and CDR2 as YSLEER. CDR3 residues: CASSLLGRDRDGYTF. Written as DNA, the CDR3 is TGCGCCAGCAGCCTGCTCGGGAGGGACCGGGATGGCTACACCTTC.

Comment on this clonotype: A much larger clone lies one base from this, so it may be a read error. The genes are TRBV10-3 and TRBJ1-1; TRBD1 agrees at 7 bases. There are 14 residues in the CDR3. The ends lost 5 bases at V and 1 base at J; junction bases unmatched: 4. CDR1 is ENHRY and CDR2 is SYGVKD in the germline V gene. DNA of the CDR3: TGTGCCATCAGTCCGGGACAGACGAACACTGAAGCTTTCTTT. Translating gives CAISPGQTNTEAFF.

The chain links TRBV28 to TRBJ1-4, with 11 bases fitting TRBD1. The CDR3 spans 15 residues. J was trimmed by 8 bases and V by 3 bases; bases with no gene match: 5. Germline V gene data show CDR1 as MDHEN and CDR2 as SYDVKM. The CDR3 DNA follows: TGTGCCAGCAGTTTTCCCCGGACAGGGGGCGAAAAACTGTTTTTT. Its translation: CASSFPRTGGEKLFF.

This chain uses TRBV9 with TRBJ2-5; 7 nucleotides agree with TRBD2. The CDR3 spans 17 residues. Germline V gives CDR1 SGDLS, CDR2 YYNGEE. V gave up 3 bases and J gave up 5 bases; unmatched junction bases: 16. CDR3 DNA: TGTGCCAGCAGCGACTCCGGGGCGGCTTTGGGGGGGGAGACCCAGTACTTC. This translates into CASSDSGAALGGETQYF.

This chain joins TRBV20-1 and TRBJ2-7; 10 bases agree with TRBD2. Germline CDR1 is DFQATT and CDR2 is SNEGSKA (reference sequence). This CDR3 comprises 14 residues. V lost 6 bases, J lost 0 bases, and 5 bases stayed unmatched. The CDR3 here is CSARAGGRSYEQYF. CDR3 in DNA: TGCAGTGCCCGAGCGGGAGGGCGCTCCTACGAGCAGTACTTC.

In this sample, this clonotype turned up many times. The chain is built from TRBV20-1 and TRBJ1-2, with D hard to call. The V end lost 3 bases, the J end lost 2 bases, and 10 bases lay between the germline ends. CDR1 DFQATT and CDR2 SNEGSKA come from the germline V gene (reference sequence). The length of the CDR3 is 13 residues. The CDR3: CSASVGQNYGYTF. CDR3 sequence (DNA): TGCAGTGCTAGCGTAGGGCAGAACTATGGCTACACCTTC.

The chain uses TRBV7-9 and TRBJ2-6; D is undetermined. The CDR3 is 15 residues long. V lost 10 bases and J 0 bases, leaving 13 bases between the germline ends. Germline CDR1 SEHNR, CDR2 FQNEAQ (reference sequence). CDR3 nucleotide sequence: TGTGCCATCAGTGGGTCCCTCTCTGGGGCCAACGTCCTGACTTTC. Protein sequence: CAISGSLSGANVLTF.

The sample holds a few counts of this clonotype. CDR3 in DNA: TGTGCCAGCAGCTCTAACCCGGACAGCAACGCGGGGGGCTACACCTTC. Translating gives CASSSNPDSNAGGYTF. The chain recombines TRBV28 with TRBJ1-2, with D maybe TRBD1 (6 bases). The germline V gene encodes CDR1 MDHEN and CDR2 SYDVKM. The CDR3 sequence is 16 residues long. The V end lost 6 bases, the J end lost 8 bases, and 25 bases lay between the germline ends.

This clonotype was seen more than once but under ten times. J is TRBJ1-2 and V is TRBV10-3, with 9 bases lining up with TRBD1. V shed 10 bases and J 5 bases; nucleotides not matched to a gene: 14. Germline CDR1 reads ENHRY; CDR2 reads SYGVKD. The CDR3 spans 15 residues. The CDR3, as DNA: TGTGCCAGCAACAGCCGGGACAGGGAATATTATGGCTACACCTTC. Translation: CASNSRDREYYGYTF.

The J gene is TRBJ2-3, the V gene TRBV5-6; D not resolved. Trimming shortened V by 1 base and J by 2 bases, and 11 bases separated the two germline ends. Per the germline V gene, CDR1 is SGHDT and CDR2 is YYEEEE. The CDR3 length is 15 residues. The CDR3 is CASSLRVTSTDTQYF. The CDR3 region has the DNA TGTGCCAGCAGCTTGCGGGTCACCTCCACAGATACGCAGTATTTT.

The chain combines TRBV24-1 with TRBJ2-5, with D possibly TRBD1 on 6 matching bases. The CDR3 has 16 residues. With 5 bases removed from V and 7 bases from J, the gap between germline ends came to 22 bases. CDR1 is KGHDR and CDR2 is SFDVKD in the germline V gene. The CDR3 protein is CATSGTGTISEGTQYF. The CDR3 DNA follows: TGTGCCACCAGTGGTACCGGGACAATCTCTGAAGGGACCCAGTACTTC.

Notes on this clonotype: A much larger clone differs by one base, so this may be a read error. The chain links TRBV20-1 to TRBJ1-6; D is unresolved. CDR3 size: 13 residues. V was clipped by 4 bases and J by 6 bases, with 10 bases between them. Germline CDR1 is DFQATT and CDR2 is SNEGSKA (reference sequence). CDR3 sequence: CSAMPVPNSPLHF. CDR3 bases: TGCAGTGCTATGCCGGTCCCTAATTCACCCCTCCACTTT.

There are many counts of this clonotype. The V gene is TRBV10-3, the J gene TRBJ1-3; D gene ambiguous. The CDR3 contains 14 residues. The germline CDR1 and CDR2 sequences are ENHRY and SYGVKD. V lost 3 bases and J 3 bases, leaving 9 bases between the germline ends. CDR3 in amino acids: CAISETVYGNTIYF. DNA of the CDR3: TGTGCCATCAGTGAAACAGTTTATGGAAACACCATATATTTT.

This clonotype was observed a few times. The rearrangement joins TRBV12-3 or TRBV12-4 to TRBJ2-5, with a possible D match to TRBD1 (6 bases). CDR3 length: 16 amino acids. Trimming left V 6 bases short and J 3 bases short, with 20 bases between. In DNA form, the CDR3 reads TGTGCCAGCAGCCCGAGCCGAGGGGGACATGAAGAGACCCAGTACTTC. Protein sequence: CASSPSRGGHEETQYF.

This clonotype was counted ten times or more. The rearrangement joins TRBV7-9 to TRBJ1-1, with 9 bases lining up with TRBD1. V was pared by 5 bases and J by 8 bases, with 0 bases of the junction left unmatched. The CDR3 loop spans 11 amino acids. Per germline, CDR1 SEHNR and CDR2 FQNEAQ (reference sequence). The CDR3 region is CASSGTGEAFF. In DNA, the CDR3 is TGTGCCAGCAGCGGGACAGGGGAAGCTTTCTTT.

This clonotype was seen ten or more times. V usage is TRBV12-3 or TRBV12-4 and J usage is TRBJ1-6; no clear D gene. Deletions cut 5 bases from V and 5 bases from J, with 7 bases between. This CDR3 spans 13 amino acids. Here the CDR3 reads CASSVHDNSPLHF. The DNA for the CDR3 is TGTGCCAGCAGTGTTCATGATAATTCACCCCTCCACTTT.

The chain uses TRBV7-8 and TRBJ1-1; 9 bases align to TRBD1. Germline CDR1 SGHVS, CDR2 FQNEAQ. J lost 4 bases, V lost 5 bases, and 8 bases had no gene match. The CDR3 sequence is 15 residues long. CDR3 loop: CASSPTGGGITEAFF. The CDR3 region has the DNA TGTGCCAGCAGCCCCACAGGGGGCGGAATCACTGAAGCTTTCTTT.

DNA for the CDR3: TGTGCCAGTAGTATGGGACAGGCCTTCGGCTACACCTTC. Protein: CASSMGQAFGYTF. J is TRBJ1-2 and V is TRBV19; 8 bases match TRBD1. Germline assignment: CDR1 LNHDA and CDR2 SQIVND (reference sequence). The CDR3 loop spans 13 amino acids. Trimming at V came to 3 bases and at J to 8 bases, leaving 5 bases not matched to a gene.

This clonotype was seen only a few times. This sequence joins TRBV20-1 and TRBJ1-1; no clear D gene. V lost 6 bases, J lost 11 bases, and 25 bases lay in between. This CDR3 comprises 14 residues. Germline CDR1 is DFQATT and CDR2 is SNEGSKA (reference sequence). In DNA, the CDR3 is TGCAGTGCCCCTTCCAGCGCGGGTAAAGGGTGGGCTTTCTTT. Translated: CSAPSSAGKGWAFF.

In its sample, this clonotype was seen many times. The V call is TRBV7-9, the J call TRBJ2-7; D is perhaps TRBD1 or TRBD2 (5 bases each). Germline V CDR1 and CDR2: SEHNR, FQNEAQ (reference sequence). The CDR3 spans 13 residues. Trimming took 2 bases from V and 2 from J, leaving 7 bases between them. CDR3 protein: CASSLMGPYEQYF. The CDR3 bases are TGTGCCAGCAGCTTAATGGGACCCTACGAGCAGTACTTC.

The chain combines TRBV14 with TRBJ2-7; D remains unclear. The ends were cut back, 3 bases at V and 7 bases at J, with 10 bases in the middle. Germline V gives CDR1 SGHDN, CDR2 FVKESK. The length of the CDR3 is 12 residues. In DNA, the CDR3 is TGTGCCAGCAGCCACAACTTGGGGGAGCAGTACTTC. Translated, it gives CASSHNLGEQYF.

In this sample, this clonotype turned up a few times. The V gene is TRBV14, the J gene TRBJ1-1, with 9 bases fitting TRBD1. V gave up 4 bases and J gave up 2 bases; unmatched junction bases: 8. Germline CDR1 reads SGHDN; CDR2 reads FVKESK. The CDR3 loop spans 16 amino acids. CDR3 in DNA: TGTGCCAGCAGCCCCGAAGACAGGGGGACTAACACTGAAGCTTTCTTT. Translated: CASSPEDRGTNTEAFF. Full variable domain (missing parts from reference TRBV14 and TRBJ1-1): EAGVTQFPSHSVIEKGQTVTLRCDPISGHDNLYWYRRVMGKEIKFLLHFVKESKQDESGMPNNRFLAERTGGTYSTLKVQPAELEDSGVYFCASSPEDRGTNTEAFFGQGTRLTVV.

As regards this clonotype: Relative to the germline gene, one junction end is altered; a read error may explain this. This chain links TRBV20-1 with TRBJ2-2; the D is unclear. Per the germline V gene, CDR1 is DFQATT and CDR2 is SNEGSKA (reference sequence). This CDR3 is built from 15 residues. The CDR3 DNA is TGCAGTGCTAGAGTGCGAGGTCTCCCCACCTGGGAGCTGTTTTTT. It encodes CSARVRGLPTWELFF.

This clonotype was observed a few times. The chain links TRBV19 to TRBJ2-2, with D maybe TRBD2 (5 bases). V was cut by 8 bases and J by 1 base, with 14 bases left in between. CDR1 is LNHDA, CDR2 SQIVND, per germline (reference sequence). This CDR3 comprises 15 residues. The CDR3, as DNA: TGTGCCAGTTCCCCGCAGGCGGGGAACACCGGGGAGCTGTTTTTT. The encoded protein is CASSPQAGNTGELFF.

This clonotype was counted at least ten times. J is TRBJ1-1 and V is TRBV10-3; TRBD1 might be the D (6 bases). The CDR3 sequence is 14 residues long. Trimming took 8 bases from V and 2 from J, leaving 15 bases between them. Germline values: CDR1 ENHRY, CDR2 SYGVKD. The CDR3: CAISIGGGNTEAFF. DNA of the CDR3: TGTGCCATCTCTATTGGGGGCGGCAACACTGAAGCTTTCTTT.